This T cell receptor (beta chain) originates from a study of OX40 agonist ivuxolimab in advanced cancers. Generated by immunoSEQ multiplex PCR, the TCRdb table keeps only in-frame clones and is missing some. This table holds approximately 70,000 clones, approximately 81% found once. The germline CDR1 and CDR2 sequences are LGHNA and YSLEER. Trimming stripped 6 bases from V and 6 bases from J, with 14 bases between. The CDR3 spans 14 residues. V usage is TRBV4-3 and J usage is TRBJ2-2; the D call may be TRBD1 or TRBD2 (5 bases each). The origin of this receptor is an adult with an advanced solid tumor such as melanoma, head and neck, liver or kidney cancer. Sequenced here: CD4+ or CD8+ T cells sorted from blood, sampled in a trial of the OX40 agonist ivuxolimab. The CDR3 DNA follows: TGCGCCAGCAGTTTAGAAAGGGGAGCCGGGGAGCTGTTTTTT. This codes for CASSLERGAGELFF.